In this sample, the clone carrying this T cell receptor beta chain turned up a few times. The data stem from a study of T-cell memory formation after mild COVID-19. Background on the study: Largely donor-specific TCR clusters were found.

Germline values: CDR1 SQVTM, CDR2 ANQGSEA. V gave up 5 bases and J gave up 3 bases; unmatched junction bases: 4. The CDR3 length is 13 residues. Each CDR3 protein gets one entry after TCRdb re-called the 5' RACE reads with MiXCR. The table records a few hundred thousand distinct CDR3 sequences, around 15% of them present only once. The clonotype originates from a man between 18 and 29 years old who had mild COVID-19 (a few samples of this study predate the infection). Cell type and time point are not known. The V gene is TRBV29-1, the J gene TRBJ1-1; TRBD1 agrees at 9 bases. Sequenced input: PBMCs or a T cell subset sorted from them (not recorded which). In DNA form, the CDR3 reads TGCAGCGTTTGGACAGGGGTGTACACTGAAGCTTTCTTT. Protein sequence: CSVWTGVYTEAFF.